This T cell receptor (beta chain) was captured by sequencing in a study of T cells after yellow fever vaccination. TCRdb fed the 5' RACE reads into MiXCR, producing one record per CDR3 protein. The sample consists of some 320,000 distinct CDR3 sequences, roughly 4.3% of them appearing once. Whole-study findings and limits: Most clones from primary vaccination resurfaced after the booster (96% CD4, approximately 87% CD8).

In its sample, this clonotype was seen a few times. The target antigen is unknown. The material sequenced was PBMCs, taken 5 days after the yellow fever booster vaccination. The source is a man aged 18 to 30 who received the YFV17D yellow fever vaccine.

DNA of the CDR3: TGTGCCAGCAGTCCACAACCGGGACAGGGGTACAATGAGCAGTTCTTC. Its translation is CASSPQPGQGYNEQFF. The gene calls are TRBV3-1 and TRBJ2-1; 10 bases agree with TRBD1. This CDR3 has 16 residues. With V trimmed by 6 bases and J by 4 bases, 9 bases remained unmatched. From germline, CDR1 is LGHDT and CDR2 YNNKEL (reference sequence).